Shown below are 26 T cell receptor beta chains from a single sample sequenced in a study of cytomegalovirus exposure and HLA in healthy donors. A multiplex PCR was run with 60 Vbeta primers and 13 Jbeta primers. Assay used: immunoSEQ multiplex PCR; TCRdb lists only in-frame clones, some missing. The data contain 150,000 to 180,000 clones, 75% to 85% of them seen just once; the ten biggest clones take up around 7.2%. Sample: PBMCs. All receptors derive from a man under 40 in good health and CMV-seropositive.

This clone was found a few times. The rearrangement links TRBV5-8 to TRBJ2-7; 7 bases agree with TRBD1. This CDR3 region has 14 residues. The J segment lost 0 bases and the V segment lost 5 bases, leaving 5 bases of the junction unmatched. Germline assignment: CDR1 SGHTS and CDR2 YDEGEE. The CDR3 DNA follows: TGTGCCAGCAGTTCCGGGACAGACTCCTACGAGCAGTACTTC. This encodes CASSSGTDSYEQYF.

This clone turned up a few times. Lacking the conserved final phenylalanine or tryptophan, this CDR3 likely reflects a read error. The limits of the CDR3 on the DNA are not certain, so only TCRdb's listed CDR3 is given. The genes are TRBV28 and TRBJ1-5; the table's D call TRBD1 went unverified against the DNA. The germline gives CDR1 MDHEN, CDR2 SYDVKM. Including both end residues, the CDR3 is 17 amino acids long. CDR3 amino acids: CASKGDRHSYQDLQIYS.

Note on this clone: This specimen includes other DNA sequences encoding the same CDR3. This chain's CDR3 is CASSPPGGSGANVLTF. DNA for the CDR3: TGTGCCAGCAGCCCCCCTGGGGGGTCTGGGGCCAACGTCCTGACTTTC. This chain connects TRBV7-3 to TRBJ2-6, with D possibly TRBD2 on 6 matching bases. The CDR3 consists of 16 residues. Trimming shortened V by 5 bases and J by 1 base, and 12 bases separated the two germline ends. The germline CDR1 and CDR2 sequences are SGHTA and FQGTGA. Full variable domain (remainder filled in from reference TRBV7-3 and TRBJ2-6): GAGVSQTPSNKVTEKGKYVELRCDPISGHTALYWYRQSLGQGPEFLIYFQGTGAADDSGLPNDRFFAVRPEGSVSTLKIQRTERGDSAVYLCASSPPGGSGANVLTFGAGSRLTVL.

The CDR3 DNA follows: TGTGCCAGCAGCTTAGCCAGGGCCGGCACTGAAGCTTTCTTT. Its translation: CASSLARAGTEAFF. This chain joins TRBV7-2 and TRBJ1-1, with D possibly TRBD1 on 5 matching bases. V was trimmed by 0 bases and J by 4 bases, leaving 9 bases between them. The CDR3 loop spans 14 amino acids. Germline V lookup: CDR1 SGHTA, CDR2 FQGNSA.

This chain uses TRBV19 with TRBJ2-1; D gene ambiguous. Germline V gives CDR1 LNHDA, CDR2 SQIVND (reference sequence). Trimming took off 1 base at V and 9 bases at J, with 7 bases between the two ends. The CDR3 is 12 amino acids. CDR3 loop: CASSIGSLEQFF. CDR3 coding DNA: TGTGCCAGTAGTATAGGGAGTCTTGAGCAGTTCTTC.

CDR3 in DNA: TGTGCCAGTAGTATTTCCGGGAGCGGATGGGAGACCCAGTACTTC. Translating it yields CASSISGSGWETQYF. The chain combines TRBV19 with TRBJ2-5; tentative D call: TRBD2 (6 bases). The CDR3 runs to 15 residues. Germline V lookup: CDR1 LNHDA, CDR2 SQIVND (reference sequence). V was trimmed by 3 bases and J by 5 bases, leaving 16 bases between them.

This chain joins TRBV6-1 and TRBJ1-3, with D tentatively TRBD1 (6 bases). The CDR3 consists of 14 residues. Germline V gene data show CDR1 as MNHNS and CDR2 as SASEGT. Trimming removed 3 bases from V and 0 bases from J, with 6 bases in between. CDR3 sequence reads: CASSETGSGNTIYF. Here the CDR3 DNA reads TGTGCCAGCAGTGAGACAGGCTCTGGAAACACCATATATTTT.

The CDR3 nucleotides are TGTGCCAGTAGTACAGGACAGGGGGCTATGAATGAGCAGTTCTTC. Protein: CASSTGQGAMNEQFF. The chain couples TRBV19 to TRBJ2-1; 11 bases are a match to TRBD1. The germline gives CDR1 LNHDA, CDR2 SQIVND (reference sequence). Germline trimming cut 4 bases from V and 7 bases from J; bases unmatched to any gene: 6. This CDR3 is 15 amino acids long.

The V call is TRBV7-9, the J call TRBJ2-1; the match to TRBD2 covers 12 bases. CDR3 size: 15 residues. Germline-derived CDR1 and CDR2 are SEHNR and FQNEAQ (reference sequence). The V gene end was trimmed by 5 bases and the J gene end by 6 bases; junction bases not matched to a gene: 5. CDR3 nucleotides: TGTGCCAGCAGCACCCGGACTAGCGGGGTCAATGAGCAGTTCTTC. This sequence encodes CASSTRTSGVNEQFF.

V gene TRBV5-1 combines with J gene TRBJ1-1; a weak D match, TRBD1 (6 bases). Per germline, CDR1 SGHRS and CDR2 YFSETQ. There are 15 residues in the CDR3. Trimming removed 5 bases from V and 1 base from J, with 15 bases in between. The CDR3 loop reads CASRRAGTQNTEAFF. CDR3 in DNA: TGCGCCAGCAGGAGAGCAGGGACACAGAACACTGAAGCTTTCTTT.

The rearrangement joins TRBV29-1 to TRBJ1-2, with D tentatively TRBD1 (6 bases). The germline V gene encodes CDR1 SQVTM and CDR2 ANQGSEA. V was shortened by 7 bases and J by 2 bases, with 8 bases between the two germline ends. The CDR3 spans 11 residues. This chain's CDR3 is CSDTGNYGYTF. In nucleotides, the CDR3 is TGCAGCGACACAGGGAACTATGGCTACACCTTC. The variable domain in full, completed from reference TRBV29-1 and TRBJ1-2, reads SAVISQKPSRDICQRGTSLTIQCQVDSQVTMMFWYRQQPGQSLTLIATANQGSEATYESGFVIDKFPISRPNLTFSTLTVSNMSPEDSSIYLCSDTGNYGYTFGSGTRLTVV.

The chain combines TRBV6-1 with TRBJ1-2, with D perhaps TRBD1 (5 bases). Germline CDR1 is MNHNS and CDR2 is SASEGT. The CDR3 totals 14 residues. The ends were cut back, 2 bases at V and 4 bases at J, with 11 bases in the middle. Here the CDR3 reads CASSEQGGVYGYTF. As DNA, the CDR3 is TGTGCCAGCAGTGAACAGGGTGGGGTCTATGGCTACACCTTC.

In this sample, this clone turned up a few times. V and J are TRBV5-1 and TRBJ2-1; TRBD2 is a possible D gene (6 bases). The CDR3 has 14 amino acids. The V end was cut by 4 bases, the J end by 3 bases, with 11 bases between. The V gene's germline CDR1 is SGHRS and CDR2 YFSETQ. CDR3 in DNA: TGCGCCAGCAGCCCGGAGGGCCGCTACAATGAGCAGTTCTTC. Its protein is CASSPEGRYNEQFF.

There are a few counts of this clone. The gene calls are TRBV5-6 and TRBJ1-1, with D perhaps TRBD1 (5 bases). Germline loops: CDR1 SGHDT, CDR2 YYEEEE. Trimming left V 4 bases short and J 1 base short, with 11 bases between. The CDR3 extends over 14 amino acids. The CDR3 sequence: CASSRGAGNTEAFF. CDR3 nucleotide sequence: TGTGCCAGCAGCAGGGGCGCCGGGAACACTGAAGCTTTCTTT.

This chain joins TRBV15 and TRBJ1-1; the D gene is possibly TRBD1 (6 bases). Trimming removed 7 bases from V and 0 bases from J, with 9 bases in between. Germline V gene sequence: CDR1 LNHNV, CDR2 YYDKDF (reference sequence). This CDR3 region has 13 residues. The CDR3 sequence: CATKTGMNTEAFF. The CDR3 bases are TGTGCCACCAAAACAGGGATGAACACTGAAGCTTTCTTT.

In nucleotides, the CDR3 is TGTGCCAGCAGCCAAGCTCAAGCGGGAGACGGTTCCTACGAGCAGTACTTC. The encoded protein is CASSQAQAGDGSYEQYF. The chain is built from TRBV4-2 and TRBJ2-5; 8 nucleotides agree with TRBD2. Near its end, the DNA agrees better with TRBJ2-7, so the J call may be wrong. This CDR3 is 17 amino acids long. CDR1 is LGHNA and CDR2 is YNFKEQ in the germline V gene.

J is TRBJ1-6 and V is TRBV11-3; no clear D. The CDR3 is 14 amino acids. V shed 4 bases and J shed 7 bases, with 11 bases lying between them. Germline loops: CDR1 SGHNT, CDR2 YENEEA. CDR3 DNA: TGTGCCAGCAGCTATGGAGGGCGGAATTCACCCCTCCACTTT. Protein product: CASSYGGRNSPLHF.

The chain uses TRBV2 and TRBJ2-5, with TRBD2 matching 13 bases. The J call may be incorrect, as the DNA end agrees better with TRBJ2-7. Germline-derived CDR1 and CDR2 are SNHLY and FYNNEI. The CDR3 is 16 residues long. DNA of the CDR3: TGTGCCAGCAGGCCGGGGACTAGCGGGAAACATTACGAGCAGTACTTC. Translating it yields CASRPGTSGKHYEQYF.

The chain combines TRBV6-1 with TRBJ1-2; tentative D call: TRBD1 (6 bases). Germline lookup yields CDR1 MNHNS and CDR2 SASEGT. Trimming shortened V by 4 bases and J by 2 bases, and 17 bases separated the two germline ends. The CDR3 is 16 residues long. Here the CDR3 DNA reads TGTGCCAGCAGTGGAACAGGGAGCCACTCGAACTATGGCTACACCTTC. This codes for CASSGTGSHSNYGYTF.

This sequence joins TRBV5-1 and TRBJ2-3, with D possibly matching TRBD1 (6 bases). CDR1 is SGHRS, CDR2 YFSETQ, per germline. The CDR3 has 14 amino acids. CDR3 sequence reads: CASREGDIPDTQYF. CDR3 DNA sequence: TGCGCGTCTCGTGAGGGGGACATCCCAGATACGCAGTATTTT.

V gene TRBV2 combines with J gene TRBJ1-1, with TRBD1 as a possible D gene (6 bases). Trimming shortened V by 6 bases and J by 5 bases, and 16 bases separated the two germline ends. Germline V gene data show CDR1 as SNHLY and CDR2 as FYNNEI. The CDR3 runs 14 residues. The CDR3: CASRGTSRGTEAFF. The CDR3, as DNA: TGTGCCAGCAGAGGGACATCTAGGGGGACTGAAGCTTTCTTT. Full variable domain (rest looked up from reference TRBV2 and TRBJ1-1): EPEVTQTPSHQVTQMGQEVILRCVPISNHLYFYWYRQILGQKVEFLVSFYNNEISEKSEIFDDQFSVERPDGSNFTLKIRSTKLEDSAMYFCASRGTSRGTEAFFGQGTRLTVV.

The chain has TRBV18 and TRBJ2-7, with 8 nucleotides matching TRBD1. V lost 0 bases, J lost 3 bases, and 4 bases stayed unmatched. Germline-derived CDR1 and CDR2 are KGHSH and LQKENI. The CDR3 runs to 15 residues. Here the CDR3 DNA reads TGTGCCAGCTCACCACCGTGGACAGGGTTCTACGAGCAGTACTTC. It codes for CASSPPWTGFYEQYF.

This clone was seen a few times. The rearrangement uses TRBV6-5 and TRBJ2-5; perhaps TRBD1 as D (6 bases). Germline V lookup: CDR1 MNHEY, CDR2 SVGAGI. This CDR3 is built from 15 residues. The V end lost 6 bases, the J end lost 5 bases, and 19 bases lay between the germline ends. The CDR3 DNA sequence: TGTGCCAGCAGCCAATTTACAGGGTTCGGGGAGACCCAGTACTTC. This gives the protein CASSQFTGFGETQYF.

The chain links TRBV5-4 to TRBJ2-3; 10 nucleotides line up with TRBD1. Germline CDR1 SGHNT, CDR2 YYREEE (reference sequence). The ends lost 4 bases at V and 6 bases at J; junction bases unmatched: 11. This CDR3 has 16 amino acids. As DNA, the CDR3 is TGTGCCAGCAGCGCCTCCGGGACAGGGGTTGTCGATACGCAGTATTTT. This gives the protein CASSASGTGVVDTQYF.

V and J are TRBV6-6 and TRBJ1-5; 9 bases line up with TRBD1. J gave up 3 bases and V 6 bases, and 6 bases lay outside the gene matches. The CDR3 is 15 residues long. The germline gives CDR1 MNHNY, CDR2 SVGAGI (reference sequence). The CDR3 here is CASRLRDRDNQPQHF. CDR3 nucleotides: TGTGCCAGCAGACTCCGGGACAGGGACAATCAGCCCCAGCATTTT.

This clone appeared a few times. The genes are TRBV10-3 and TRBJ1-2; 10 nucleotides line up with TRBD1. V trimming: 0 bases; J trimming: 1 base; junction bases outside the gene matches: 8. The CDR3 loop spans 18 amino acids. Germline CDR1 and CDR2: ENHRY and SYGVKD. In DNA form, the CDR3 reads TGTGCCATCAGTGAGTCCGAGGGACAGGGGTTCGGTAACTATGGCTACACCTTC. Translated: CAISESEGQGFGNYGYTF.